There are a few counts of the clone carrying this TCR beta chain. As yet, its antigen is unknown. The V gene lost 1 base and the J gene lost 4 bases, with 7 bases spanning the gap. This CDR3 is built from 13 residues. Per germline, CDR1 LGHDT and CDR2 YNNKEL (reference sequence). The TCR beta library used iRepertoire HTBI primers with Arm-PCR amplification of CDR3. Each CDR3 protein gets one entry after TCRdb re-called the multiplex PCR reads with MiXCR. Seen here are some 200,000 distinct CDR3 sequences, roughly 19% observed once, and the top ten hold about 11%. Time point defined: newly diagnosed GD, antithyroid drugs for less than 3 months. PBMC RNA served as the TCR library source. The sample belongs to a study of regulatory T cells in long-lasting Graves disease. Study-wide findings and caveats: Study of thyroid tissue was not done, with only peripheral blood studied. Among samples with persistent disease, TRBV28, TRBJ1-2 and TRBJ2-5 were favored.

The same sample was also studied in work on T cells in Graves' hyperthyroidism and ophthalmopathy.

V and J are TRBV3-1 and TRBJ1-1; no firm D call. The sequenced sample was peripheral blood mononuclear cells (PBMCs), obtained at new diagnosis, from a patient treated with antithyroid drugs. The sequence derives from a woman younger than 45 with Graves disease. The DNA of the CDR3 is TGTGCCAGCAGCCAAGGGACGGGCACTGAAGCTTTCTTT. Amino acid sequence: CASSQGTGTEAFF.